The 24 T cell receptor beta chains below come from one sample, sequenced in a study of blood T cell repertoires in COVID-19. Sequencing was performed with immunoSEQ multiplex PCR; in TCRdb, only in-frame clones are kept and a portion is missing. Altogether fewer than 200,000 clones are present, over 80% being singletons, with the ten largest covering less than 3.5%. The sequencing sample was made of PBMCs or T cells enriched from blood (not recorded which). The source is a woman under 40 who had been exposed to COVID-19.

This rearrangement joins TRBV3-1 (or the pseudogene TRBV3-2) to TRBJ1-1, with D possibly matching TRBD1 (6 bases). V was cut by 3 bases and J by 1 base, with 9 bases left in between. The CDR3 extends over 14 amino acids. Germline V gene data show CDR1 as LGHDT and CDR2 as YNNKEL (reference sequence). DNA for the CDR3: TGTGCCAGCAGCCAGATGGACAGGAACACTGAAGCTTTCTTT. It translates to CASSQMDRNTEAFF.

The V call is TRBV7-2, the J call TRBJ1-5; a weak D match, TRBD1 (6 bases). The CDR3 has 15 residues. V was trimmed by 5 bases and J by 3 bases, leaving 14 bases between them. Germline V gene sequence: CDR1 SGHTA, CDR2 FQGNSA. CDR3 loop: CASSGDGGPNQPQHF. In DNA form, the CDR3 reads TGTGCCAGCAGCGGAGACGGGGGGCCCAATCAGCCCCAGCATTTT.

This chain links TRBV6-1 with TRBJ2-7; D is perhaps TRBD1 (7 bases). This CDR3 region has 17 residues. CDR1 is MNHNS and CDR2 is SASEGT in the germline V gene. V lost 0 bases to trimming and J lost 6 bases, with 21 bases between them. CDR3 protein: CASSEARGYRGRVEQYF. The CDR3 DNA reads TGTGCCAGCAGTGAAGCGCGGGGATACAGGGGACGGGTCGAGCAGTACTTC.

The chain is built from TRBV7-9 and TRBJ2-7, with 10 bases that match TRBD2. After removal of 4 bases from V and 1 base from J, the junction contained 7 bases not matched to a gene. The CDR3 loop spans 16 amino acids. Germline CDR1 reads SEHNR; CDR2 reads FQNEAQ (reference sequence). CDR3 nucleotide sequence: TGTGCCAGCAGCTCGGATAGCGGGGGGCCGTCCTACGAGCAGTACTTC. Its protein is CASSSDSGGPSYEQYF.

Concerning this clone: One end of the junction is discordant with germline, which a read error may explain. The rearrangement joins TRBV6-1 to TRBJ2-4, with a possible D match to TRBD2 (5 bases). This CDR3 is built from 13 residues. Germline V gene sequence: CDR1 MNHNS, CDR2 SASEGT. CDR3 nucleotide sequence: TGTGCCAGCTGTGAGGGCCCCAAAAACATTCAGTACTTC. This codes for CASCEGPKNIQYF.

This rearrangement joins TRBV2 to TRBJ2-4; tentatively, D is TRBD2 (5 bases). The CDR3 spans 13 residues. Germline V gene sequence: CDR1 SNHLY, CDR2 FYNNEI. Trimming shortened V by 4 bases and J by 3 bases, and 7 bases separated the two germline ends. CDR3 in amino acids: CASSGTVKNIQYF. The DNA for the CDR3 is TGTGCCAGCAGTGGGACTGTCAAAAACATTCAGTACTTC.

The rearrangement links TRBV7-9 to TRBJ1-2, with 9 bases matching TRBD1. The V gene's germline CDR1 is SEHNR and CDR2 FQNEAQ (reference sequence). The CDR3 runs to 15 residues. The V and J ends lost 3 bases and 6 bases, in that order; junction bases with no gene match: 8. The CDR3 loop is CASSFRTGGRDGYTF. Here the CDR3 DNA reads TGTGCCAGCAGCTTCAGAACAGGGGGCAGGGATGGCTACACCTTC.

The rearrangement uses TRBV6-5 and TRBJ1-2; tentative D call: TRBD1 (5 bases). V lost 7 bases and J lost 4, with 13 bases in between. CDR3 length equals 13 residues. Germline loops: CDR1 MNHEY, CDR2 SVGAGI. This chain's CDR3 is CASKAGTVYGYTF. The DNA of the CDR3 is TGTGCCAGCAAAGCGGGGACGGTCTATGGCTACACCTTC.

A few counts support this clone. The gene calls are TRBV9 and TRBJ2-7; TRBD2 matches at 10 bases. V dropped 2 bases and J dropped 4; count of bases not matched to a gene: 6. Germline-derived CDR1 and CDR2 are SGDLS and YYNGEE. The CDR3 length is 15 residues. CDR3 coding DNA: TGTGCCAGCAGCGTCACACCGACTAGCGGGTACGAGCAGTACTTC. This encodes CASSVTPTSGYEQYF.

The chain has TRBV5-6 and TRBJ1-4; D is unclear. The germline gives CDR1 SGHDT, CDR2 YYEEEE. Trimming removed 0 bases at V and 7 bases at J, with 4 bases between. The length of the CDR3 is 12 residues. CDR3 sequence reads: CASSLGAEKLFF. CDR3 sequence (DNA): TGTGCCAGCAGCTTGGGAGCTGAAAAACTGTTTTTT.

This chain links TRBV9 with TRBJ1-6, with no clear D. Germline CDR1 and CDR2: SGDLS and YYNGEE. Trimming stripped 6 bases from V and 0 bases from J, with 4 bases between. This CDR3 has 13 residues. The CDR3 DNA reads TGTGCCAGCACAAACTCCTATAATTCACCCCTCCACTTT. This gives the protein CASTNSYNSPLHF. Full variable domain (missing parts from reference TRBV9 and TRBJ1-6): DSGVTQTPKHLITATGQRVTLRCSPRSGDLSVYWYQQSLDQGLQFLIQYYNGEERAKGNILERFSAQQFPDLHSELNLSSLELGDSALYFCASTNSYNSPLHFGNGTRLTVT.

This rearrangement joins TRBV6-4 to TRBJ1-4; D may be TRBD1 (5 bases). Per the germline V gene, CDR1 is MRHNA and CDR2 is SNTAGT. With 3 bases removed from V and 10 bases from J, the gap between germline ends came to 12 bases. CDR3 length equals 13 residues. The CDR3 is CASSEDRGRKLFF. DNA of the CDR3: TGTGCCAGCAGTGAAGACAGAGGACGAAAACTGTTTTTT.

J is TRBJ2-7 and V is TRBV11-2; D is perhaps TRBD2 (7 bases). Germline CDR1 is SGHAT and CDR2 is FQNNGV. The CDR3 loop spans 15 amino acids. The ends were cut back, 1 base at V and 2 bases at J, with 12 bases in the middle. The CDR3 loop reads CASSLVGGGPYEQYF. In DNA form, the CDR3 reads TGTGCCAGCAGCTTAGTGGGCGGGGGCCCCTACGAGCAGTACTTC.

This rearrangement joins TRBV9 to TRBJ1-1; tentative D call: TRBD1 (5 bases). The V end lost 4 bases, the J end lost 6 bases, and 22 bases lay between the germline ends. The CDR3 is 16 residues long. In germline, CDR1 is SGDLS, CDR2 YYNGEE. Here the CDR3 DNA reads TGTGCCAGCAGCCATGACGAGGCAGGGAAGGGCCCTGAAGCTTTCTTT. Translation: CASSHDEAGKGPEAFF.

The CDR3 DNA sequence: TGTGCCAGCAGTTACTCGACTGGGACCGGGGAGCTGTTTTTT. This sequence encodes CASSYSTGTGELFF. The chain combines TRBV6-5 with TRBJ2-2, with D unresolved. Looked up from germline, CDR1 is MNHEY and CDR2 is SVGAGI. V dropped 0 bases and J dropped 5 bases, with 7 bases sitting between them. The CDR3 spans 14 residues.

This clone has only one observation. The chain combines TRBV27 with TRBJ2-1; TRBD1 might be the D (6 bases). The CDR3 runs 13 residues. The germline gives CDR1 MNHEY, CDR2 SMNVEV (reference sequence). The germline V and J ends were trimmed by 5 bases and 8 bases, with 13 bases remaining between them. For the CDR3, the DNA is TGTGCCAGCAGTCCCCAGGGGAATTATGAGCAGTTCTTC. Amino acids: CASSPQGNYEQFF.

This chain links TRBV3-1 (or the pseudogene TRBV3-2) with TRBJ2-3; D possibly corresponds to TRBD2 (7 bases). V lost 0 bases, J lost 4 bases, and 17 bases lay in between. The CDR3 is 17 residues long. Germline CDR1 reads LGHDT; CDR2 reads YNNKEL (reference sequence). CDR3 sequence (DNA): TGTGCCAGCAGCCAAGATCCGTCGGGGGGCACCGCAGATACGCAGTATTTT. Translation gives CASSQDPSGGTADTQYF.

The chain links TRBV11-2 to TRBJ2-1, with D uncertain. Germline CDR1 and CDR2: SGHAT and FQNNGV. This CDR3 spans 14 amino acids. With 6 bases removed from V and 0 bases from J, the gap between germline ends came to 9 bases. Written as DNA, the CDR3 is TGTGCCAGCAGTGGAAGGAGCTCCTACAATGAGCAGTTCTTC. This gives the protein CASSGRSSYNEQFF. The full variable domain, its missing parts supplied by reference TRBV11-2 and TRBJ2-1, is EAGVAQSPRYKIIEKRQSVAFWCNPISGHATLYWYQQILGQGPKLLIQFQNNGVVDDSQLPKDRFSAERLKGVDSTLKIQPAKLEDSAVYLCASSGRSSYNEQFFGPGTRLTVL.

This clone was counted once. The CDR3 sequence: CASSPGRMDGYTF. The DNA of the CDR3 is TGTGCCAGCAGCCCCGGCAGGATGGATGGCTACACCTTC. V gene TRBV25-1 combines with J gene TRBJ1-2; no definite D call. Germline V gives CDR1 MGHDK, CDR2 SYGVNS. V was cut by 6 bases and J by 6 bases, with 14 bases left in between. CDR3 size: 13 residues.

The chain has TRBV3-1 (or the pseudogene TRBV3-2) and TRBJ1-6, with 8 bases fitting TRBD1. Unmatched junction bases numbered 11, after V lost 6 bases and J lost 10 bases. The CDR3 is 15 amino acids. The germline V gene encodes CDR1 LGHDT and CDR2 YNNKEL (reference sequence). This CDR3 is CASSPLGTGGSPLHF. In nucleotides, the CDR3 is TGTGCCAGCAGTCCACTGGGGACAGGAGGATCACCCCTCCACTTT.

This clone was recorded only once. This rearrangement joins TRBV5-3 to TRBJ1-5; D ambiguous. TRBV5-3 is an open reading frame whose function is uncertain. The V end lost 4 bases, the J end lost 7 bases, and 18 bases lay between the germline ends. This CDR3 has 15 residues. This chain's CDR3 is CARSRYRYREQPQHF. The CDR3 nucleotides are TGTGCCAGAAGCCGTTATCGGTATCGGGAGCAGCCCCAGCATTTT.

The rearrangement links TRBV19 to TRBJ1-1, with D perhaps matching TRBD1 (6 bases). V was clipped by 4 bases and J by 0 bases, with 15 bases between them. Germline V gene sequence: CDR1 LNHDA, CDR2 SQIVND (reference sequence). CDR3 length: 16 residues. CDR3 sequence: CASSTTGQRMNTEAFF. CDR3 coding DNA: TGTGCCAGTAGTACGACAGGACAGAGGATGAACACTGAAGCTTTCTTT.

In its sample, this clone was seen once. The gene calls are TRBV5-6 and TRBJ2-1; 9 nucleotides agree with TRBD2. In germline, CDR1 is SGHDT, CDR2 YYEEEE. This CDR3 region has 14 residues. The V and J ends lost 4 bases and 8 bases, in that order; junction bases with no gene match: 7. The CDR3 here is CASSSGGPWDEQFF. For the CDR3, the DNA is TGTGCCAGCAGCAGCGGGGGGCCGTGGGATGAGCAGTTCTTC.

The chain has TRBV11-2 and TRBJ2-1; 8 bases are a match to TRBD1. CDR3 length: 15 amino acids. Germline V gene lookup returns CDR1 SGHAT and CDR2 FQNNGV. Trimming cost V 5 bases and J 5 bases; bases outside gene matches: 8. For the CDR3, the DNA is TGTGCCAGCAGCCCAACCGGGACAGGCCACAATGAGCAGTTCTTC. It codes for CASSPTGTGHNEQFF.